The TCR beta chain described here comes from a study of T-cell memory formation after mild COVID-19. Study-level background: Largely donor-specific sequence clusters came from two donors.

Constant-segment primers served in 5'RACE that generated TCR alpha and TCR beta cDNA libraries bearing sample barcodes and UMIs. TCRdb analysed the 5' RACE reads with MiXCR anew, one entry per CDR3 protein. This table has almost 550,000 distinct CDR3 sequences, 20% appearing once. This receptor was taken from an adult woman who had mild COVID-19 (a few samples of this study predate the infection). Cell type and time point are not known. Sequencing input: PBMCs or a T cell subset sorted from them (not recorded which).

This chain's CDR3 is CASSDEEGGINYGYTF. The CDR3 DNA follows: TGTGCCAGCAGCGACGAGGAAGGGGGCATTAACTATGGCTACACCTTC. The V gene is TRBV5-5, the J gene TRBJ1-2; TRBD1 matches 7 bases. The V gene end was trimmed by 4 bases and the J gene end by 1 base; junction bases not matched to a gene: 10. This CDR3 is 16 amino acids long. Germline assignment: CDR1 SGHKS and CDR2 YYEKEE (reference sequence). Together with reference TRBV5-5 and TRBJ1-2, the CDR3 gives the full variable domain: DAGVTQSPTHLIKTRGQQVTLRCSPISGHKSVSWYQQVLGQGPQFIFQYYEKEERGRGNFPDRFSARQFPNYSSELNVNALLLGDSALYLCASSDEEGGINYGYTFGSGTRLTVV.